The 16 T cell receptor beta chains presented below share a single source sample, sequenced in a study of blood T cell repertoires in COVID-19. This table comes from immunoSEQ multiplex PCR, and its TCRdb copy is limited to in-frame clones, with some not included. In the table there are 200,000 to 300,000 clones, roughly 90% of which are singletons. The specimen sequenced was PBMCs or T cells enriched from blood (not recorded which). These receptors all come from a woman between 25 and 40 years old with acute COVID-19.

The chain has TRBV28 and TRBJ1-1; TRBD1 matches 8 bases. Unmatched junction bases numbered 23, after V lost 5 bases and J lost 0 bases. Germline assignment: CDR1 MDHEN and CDR2 SYDVKM. This CDR3 is 21 amino acids long. The CDR3 reads CASSTIDQGAHSFSMNTEAFF. CDR3 DNA sequence: TGTGCCAGCAGTACCATCGATCAGGGGGCTCACTCCTTTTCTATGAACACTGAAGCTTTCTTT.

This clone turned up a few times. The rearrangement links TRBV3-1 (or the pseudogene TRBV3-2) to TRBJ1-3; D perhaps matches TRBD1 (5 bases). CDR3 length equals 14 residues. The germline CDR1 and CDR2 sequences are LGHDT and YNNKEL (reference sequence). V lost 4 bases and J 4 bases, leaving 11 bases between the germline ends. CDR3 DNA: TGTGCCAGCAGCCCCGGGACTCACGGAAACACCATATATTTT. Translated: CASSPGTHGNTIYF.

This clone came up once. CDR3 nucleotide sequence: TGTGCCAGCAGTTTATCGCTCCAGGGGGCTTCCTACGAGCAGTACTTC. This codes for CASSLSLQGASYEQYF. The chain carries TRBV27 and TRBJ2-7; 8 bases agree with TRBD1. CDR1 is MNHEY, CDR2 SMNVEV, per germline (reference sequence). Unmatched junction bases numbered 5, after V lost 0 bases and J lost 1 base. The CDR3 contains 16 residues.

The chain employs TRBV5-1 and TRBJ1-2; unclear D gene. V was clipped by 0 bases and J by 6 bases, with 15 bases between them. Germline CDR1 and CDR2: SGHRS and YFSETQ. The CDR3 is 15 residues long. The CDR3 here is CASSLELGVADGYTF. The CDR3 region has the DNA TGCGCCAGCAGCTTGGAACTGGGAGTAGCGGATGGCTACACCTTC. Using reference TRBV5-1 and TRBJ1-2 for the parts outside the CDR3, the full variable domain is KAGVTQTPRYLIKTRGQQVTLSCSPISGHRSVSWYQQTPGQGLQFLFEYFSETQRNKGNFPGRFSGRQFSNSRSEMNVSTLELGDSALYLCASSLELGVADGYTFGSGTRLTVV.

This clone was seen a single time. J is TRBJ1-3 and V is TRBV5-8; D may be TRBD1 (5 bases). Germline V CDR1 and CDR2: SGHTS, YDEGEE. V was trimmed by 5 bases and J by 3 bases, leaving 12 bases between them. The CDR3 covers 14 residues. CDR3 loop: CASRSQGYGNTIYF. The CDR3 DNA reads as TGTGCCAGCAGAAGTCAGGGCTATGGAAACACCATATATTTT.

The chain joins TRBV14 to TRBJ2-2; a possible D gene is TRBD2 (6 bases). V dropped 1 base and J dropped 4 bases, with 16 bases sitting between them. This CDR3 is built from 17 residues. Germline V gives CDR1 SGHDN, CDR2 FVKESK. The CDR3, as DNA: TGTGCCAGCAGCCAAGTCGCAACTAGCCGGTCCACCGGGGAGCTGTTTTTT. Translation gives CASSQVATSRSTGELFF.

This clone was found once. The chain carries TRBV2 and TRBJ1-5; D gene uncertain. The germline gives CDR1 SNHLY, CDR2 FYNNEI. Trimming removed 3 bases at V and 7 bases at J, with 7 bases between. This CDR3 contains 12 residues. The CDR3 DNA reads as TGTGCCAGCAGTGAGTTGCTACAGCCCCAGCATTTT. Translated: CASSELLQPQHF.

V and J are TRBV6-6 and TRBJ1-5, with TRBD1 as a possible D gene (6 bases). The germline V gene has CDR1 MNHNY and CDR2 SVGAGI (reference sequence). The CDR3 runs 14 residues. Trimming cost V 7 bases and J 1 base, with 11 bases left between them. CDR3 residues: CASTPGTSNQPQHF. The DNA of the CDR3 is TGTGCCAGCACCCCAGGGACAAGCAATCAGCCCCAGCATTTT.

The chain has TRBV6-5 and TRBJ1-2; 7 nucleotides line up with TRBD1. V was pared by 7 bases and J by 6 bases, with 8 bases of the junction left unmatched. Germline V lookup: CDR1 MNHEY, CDR2 SVGAGI. The CDR3 is made up of 13 amino acids. In DNA, the CDR3 is TGTGCCAGCAAACAGGGGACTGTGCATGGCTACACCTTC. Its translation is CASKQGTVHGYTF.

The rearrangement joins TRBV5-1 to TRBJ1-4; 9 bases line up with TRBD1. The CDR3 is 16 residues long. After removal of 3 bases from V and 1 base from J, the junction contained 4 bases not matched to a gene. Per germline, CDR1 SGHRS and CDR2 YFSETQ. CDR3 in DNA: TGCGCCAGCAGCTGGGCGGGACAGGGAACTAATGAAAAACTGTTTTTT. Its protein is CASSWAGQGTNEKLFF.

The V call is TRBV5-1, the J call TRBJ1-1; 10 bases map to TRBD1. There are 15 residues in the CDR3. V lost 3 bases and J lost 3; bases outside the gene matches: 5. Germline V lookup: CDR1 SGHRS, CDR2 YFSETQ. The CDR3 region is CASSWDRGGYTEAFF. The DNA of the CDR3 is TGCGCCAGCAGCTGGGACAGGGGAGGATACACTGAAGCTTTCTTT. Full variable domain (outside the CDR3, taken from reference TRBV5-1 and TRBJ1-1): KAGVTQTPRYLIKTRGQQVTLSCSPISGHRSVSWYQQTPGQGLQFLFEYFSETQRNKGNFPGRFSGRQFSNSRSEMNVSTLELGDSALYLCASSWDRGGYTEAFFGQGTRLTVV.

This clone has only one observation. This chain joins TRBV7-2 and TRBJ2-5, with TRBD1 identical over 7 bases. CDR3 length: 17 amino acids. V lost 0 bases and J lost 2; bases outside the gene matches: 9. Germline V lookup: CDR1 SGHTA, CDR2 FQGNSA. In DNA, the CDR3 is TGTGCCAGCAGCTTAGCGCATTTCGGGACAGCACAAGAGACCCAGTACTTC. Protein product: CASSLAHFGTAQETQYF.

The chain links TRBV5-8 to TRBJ1-4; 8 bases match TRBD1. The length of the CDR3 is 15 residues. V was clipped by 0 bases and J by 7 bases; unmatched bases: 5. Germline V CDR1 and CDR2: SGHTS, YDEGEE. Here the CDR3 DNA reads TGTGCCAGCAGCTTGGGTAGGACAGGGCTTGAAAAACTGTTTTTT. It specifies CASSLGRTGLEKLFF.

The chain is built from TRBV9 and TRBJ1-5, with 7 bases lining up with TRBD1. CDR3 length: 13 residues. V shed 3 bases, J shed 6 bases, and the junction held 3 bases outside the gene matches. In germline, CDR1 is SGDLS, CDR2 YYNGEE. The CDR3 coding sequence is TGTGCCAGCAGCGCGACAGGGAGTCAGCCCCAGCATTTT. Protein: CASSATGSQPQHF.

The chain is built from TRBV6-2 or TRBV6-3 and TRBJ2-7; TRBD1 is a possible D gene (5 bases). Germline V gives CDR1 MNHEY, CDR2 SVGEGT. This CDR3 has 16 amino acids. Trimming cost V 0 bases and J 1 base, with 13 bases left between them. The CDR3 bases are TGTGCCAGCAGTTACTCTATAGGGGTATCATCCTACGAGCAGTACTTC. Its protein product is CASSYSIGVSSYEQYF.

CDR3 DNA: TGTGCCAGCTCAACCAGTGTGGACACTGAAGCTTTCTTT. It is translated as CASSTSVDTEAFF. The chain recombines TRBV18 with TRBJ1-1; D is undetermined. The germline V and J ends were trimmed by 5 bases and 3 bases, with 10 bases remaining between them. The CDR3 loop spans 13 amino acids. Germline CDR1 and CDR2: KGHSH and LQKENI.